This TCR beta chain originates from a study of T-cell reconstitution after alpha-beta-depleted transplantation in children. Notes on the study in general: After transplant, at about two months, alpha-beta T cells were reportedly derived from several hundred expanded graft clones.

The authors prepared the TCRbeta library with unique molecular identifiers. TCRdb called the PCR reads again in MiXCR, with one record for every CDR3 protein. The top ten clones hold less than 98% of a sample with about 58,000 distinct CDR3 sequences, 44% of them seen once. With respect to this clonotype: Its antigen is still unknown.

This CDR3 contains 15 residues. Trimming took 3 bases from V and 0 from J, leaving 10 bases between them. Germline values: CDR1 SGHRS, CDR2 YFSETQ. The sample was PBMCs, mostly from graft donor cells, taken 360 days after TCRalphabeta/CD19-depleted stem cell transplant. The source of this sequence is a male patient between 10 and 17 years old who had a stem cell transplant for acute lymphoblastic leukemia, so the T cells may come from the graft donor. The chain is built from TRBV5-1 and TRBJ2-1; no clear D. CDR3 sequence: CASSWVSGSYNEQFF. CDR3 coding DNA: TGCGCCAGCAGCTGGGTGTCAGGCTCCTACAATGAGCAGTTCTTC.